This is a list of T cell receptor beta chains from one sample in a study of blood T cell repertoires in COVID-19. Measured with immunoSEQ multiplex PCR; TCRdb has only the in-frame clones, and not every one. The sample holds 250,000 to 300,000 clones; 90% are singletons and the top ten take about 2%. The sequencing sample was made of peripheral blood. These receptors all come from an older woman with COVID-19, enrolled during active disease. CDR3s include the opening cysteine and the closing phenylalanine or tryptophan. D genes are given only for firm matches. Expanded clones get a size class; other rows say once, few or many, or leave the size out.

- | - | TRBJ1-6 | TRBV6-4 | CASSEILGGNSPLHF | TGTGCCAGCAGTGAAATCTTGGGGGGTAATTCACCCCTCCACTTT
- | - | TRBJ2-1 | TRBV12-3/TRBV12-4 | CASSPRVYQFF | TGTGCCAGCAGTCCCAGGGTATATCAGTTCTTC
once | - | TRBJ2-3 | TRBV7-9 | CASSLYFTVNTDTQYF | TGTGCCAGCAGCTTGTATTTTACGGTAAACACAGATACGCAGTATTTT
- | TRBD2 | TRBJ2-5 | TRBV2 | CASSKGLVKETQYF | TGTGCCAGCAGTAAAGGACTAGTCAAAGAGACCCAGTACTTC
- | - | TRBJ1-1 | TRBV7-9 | CASSLSQGNTEAFF | TGTGCCAGCAGCTTATCCCAGGGAAACACTGAAGCTTTCTTT
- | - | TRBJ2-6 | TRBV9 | CASSPGRAGGNSGANVLTF | TGTGCCAGCAGCCCAGGGCGGGCAGGGGGGAACTCTGGGGCCAACGTCCTGACTTTC
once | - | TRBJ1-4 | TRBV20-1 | CSAGPEGKLFF | TGCAGTGCCGGGCCTGAGGGAAAACTGTTTTTT
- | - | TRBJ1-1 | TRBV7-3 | CASRAQANTEAFF | TGTGCCAGCAGGGCTCAGGCGAACACTGAAGCTTTCTTT
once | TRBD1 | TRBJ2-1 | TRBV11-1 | CASSFRTGLNEQFF | TGTGCCAGCAGCTTCAGGACAGGGTTGAATGAGCAGTTCTTC
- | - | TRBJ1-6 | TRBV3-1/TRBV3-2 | CASSQENRINSPLHF | TGTGCCAGCAGCCAAGAAAACAGGATAAATTCACCCCTCCACTTT
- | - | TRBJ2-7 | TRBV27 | CASSLLAVGSYEQYF | TGTGCCAGCAGTTTATTAGCGGTCGGCTCCTACGAGCAGTACTTC
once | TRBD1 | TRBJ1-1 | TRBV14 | CASSQSGGEAFF | TGTGCCAGCAGCCAGTCAGGGGGTGAAGCTTTCTTT
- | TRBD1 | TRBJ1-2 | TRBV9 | CASSAVDRGLYGYTF | TGTGCCAGCAGCGCAGTCGACAGGGGGCTCTATGGCTACACCTTC
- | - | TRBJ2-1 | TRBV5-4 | CASSQDWTYNEQFF | TGTGCCAGCAGCCAGGACTGGACCTACAATGAGCAGTTCTTC
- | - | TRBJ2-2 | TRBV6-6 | CASTKQGIPGELFF | TGTGCCAGCACCAAACAGGGTATCCCCGGGGAGCTGTTTTTT
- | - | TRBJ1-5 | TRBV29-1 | CSVGGLGNQPQHF | TGCAGCGTTGGGGGGCTTGGCAATCAGCCCCAGCATTTT
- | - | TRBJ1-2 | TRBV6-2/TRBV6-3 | CASSPRGQLYGYTF | TGTGCCAGCAGCCCCAGGGGCCAACTCTATGGCTACACCTTC
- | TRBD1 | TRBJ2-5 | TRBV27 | CASRGQEETQYF | TGTGCCAGCAGAGGACAGGAAGAGACCCAGTACTTC
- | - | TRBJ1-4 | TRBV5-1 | CASSSQGPSNEKLFF | TGCGCCAGCAGCTCCCAGGGGCCTTCAAATGAAAAACTGTTTTTT
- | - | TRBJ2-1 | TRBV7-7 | CASSLGTPRDEQFF | TGTGCTAGCAGCCTGGGGACTCCGAGGGATGAGCAGTTCTTC
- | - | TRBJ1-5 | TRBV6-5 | CASSRSWAGDQPQHF | TGTGCCAGCAGTAGGTCTTGGGCAGGGGACCAGCCCCAGCATTTT
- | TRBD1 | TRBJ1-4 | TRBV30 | CAWSIKGAGEKLFF | TGTGCCTGGAGTATTAAGGGGGCCGGTGAAAAACTGTTTTTT
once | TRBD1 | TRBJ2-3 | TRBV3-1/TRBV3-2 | CASTGTGISDTQYF | TGTGCCAGCACCGGGACAGGGATTTCGGATACGCAGTATTTT
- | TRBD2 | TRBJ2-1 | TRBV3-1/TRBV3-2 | CASSQAPRGGGPRDNEQFF | TGTGCCAGCAGCCAAGCGCCCCGGGGGGGCGGGCCAAGAGACAATGAGCAGTTCTTC
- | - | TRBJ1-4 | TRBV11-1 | CASSPGDATNEKLFF | TGTGCCAGCAGCCCAGGGGACGCAACTAATGAAAAACTGTTTTTT
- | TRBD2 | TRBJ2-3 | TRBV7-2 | CASRRAGARTDTQYF | TGTGCCAGCAGGAGAGCGGGGGCCCGCACAGATACGCAGTATTTT
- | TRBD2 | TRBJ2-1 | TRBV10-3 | CAITGGGSSYNEQFF | TGTGCCATCACCGGGGGGGGGAGCTCCTACAATGAGCAGTTCTTC
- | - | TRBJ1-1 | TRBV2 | CASSVSWEQAFF | TGTGCCAGCAGTGTGTCTTGGGAGCAAGCTTTCTTT
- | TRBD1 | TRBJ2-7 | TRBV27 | CASSLAGTGKIYEQYF | TGTGCCAGCAGTTTGGCCGGGACAGGGAAAATCTACGAGCAGTACTTC
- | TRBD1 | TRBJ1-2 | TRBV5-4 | CASSWDRANYGYTF | TGTGCCAGCAGTTGGGACAGGGCTAACTATGGCTACACCTTC
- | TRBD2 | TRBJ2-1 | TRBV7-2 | CASSLGLAGNNEQFF | TGTGCCAGCAGCTTGGGGCTAGCGGGTAACAATGAGCAGTTCTTC
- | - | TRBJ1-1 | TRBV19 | CASSTGSSGTEAFF | TGTGCCAGTAGTACAGGCTCGAGTGGCACTGAAGCTTTCTTT
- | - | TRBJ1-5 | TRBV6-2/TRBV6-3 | CASSYPSVGGGPRNQPQHF | TGTGCCAGCAGTTACCCCTCGGTCGGGGGAGGGCCTCGCAATCAGCCCCAGCATTTT
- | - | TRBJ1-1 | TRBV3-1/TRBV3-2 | CASSLRTGTRGGEAFF | TGTGCCAGCAGCCTCCGTACCGGGACACGGGGAGGGGAAGCTTTCTTT
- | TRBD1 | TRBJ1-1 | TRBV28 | CASSPGTGFRSTEAFF | TGTGCCAGCAGCCCCGGGACAGGGTTTAGGTCGACTGAAGCTTTCTTT
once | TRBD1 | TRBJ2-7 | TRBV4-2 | CASSQEDRASYEQYF | TGTGCCAGCAGCCAAGAGGACAGGGCATCCTACGAGCAGTACTTC
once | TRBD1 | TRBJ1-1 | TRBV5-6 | CASSLTTGSAEAFF | TGTGCCAGCAGCTTAACGACAGGGTCGGCTGAAGCTTTCTTT
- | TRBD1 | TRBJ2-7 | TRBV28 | CASQDRGDYEQYF | TGTGCCAGCCAAGACAGGGGAGACTACGAGCAGTACTTC
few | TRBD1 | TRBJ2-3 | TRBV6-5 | CASSRRTGGDTQYF | TGTGCCAGCAGTAGGCGGACAGGGGGAGATACGCAGTATTTT
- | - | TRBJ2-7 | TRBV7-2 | CASSLTGRYEQYF | TGTGCCAGCAGCTTGACAGGCCGCTACGAGCAGTACTTC
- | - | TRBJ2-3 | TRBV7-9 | CASSRGYSTDTQYF | TGTGCCAGCAGCCGCGGATACAGCACAGATACGCAGTATTTT
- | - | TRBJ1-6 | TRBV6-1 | CASSETFGEYNSPLHF | TGTGCCAGCAGTGAAACTTTCGGGGAATATAATTCACCCCTCCACTTT
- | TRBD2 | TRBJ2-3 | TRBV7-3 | CASSKLAGGSSTDTQYF | TGTGCCAGCAGCAAACTAGCGGGGGGATCTAGCACAGATACGCAGTATTTT
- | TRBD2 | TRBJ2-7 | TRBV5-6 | CASSWGREFEQYF | TGTGCCAGCAGCTGGGGGAGGGAGTTCGAGCAGTACTTC
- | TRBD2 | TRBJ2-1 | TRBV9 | CASSPSSGGPPLYNEQFF | TGTGCCAGCAGCCCCTCTAGCGGGGGGCCTCCATTATACAATGAGCAGTTCTTC
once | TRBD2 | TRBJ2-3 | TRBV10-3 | CAISGGSSTDTQYF | TGTGCCATTAGCGGGGGGTCGAGCACAGATACGCAGTATTTT
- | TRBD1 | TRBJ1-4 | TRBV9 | CASSVQDRGADGKLFF | TGTGCCAGCAGCGTCCAAGACAGGGGCGCCGACGGAAAACTGTTTTTT
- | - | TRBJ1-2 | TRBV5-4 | CASSISPPKNYGYTF | TGTGCCAGCAGCATCAGTCCACCAAAGAACTATGGCTACACCTTC